The sequence of this TCR beta chain was determined in a study of beta chain features in type 1 diabetes. About the research overall: Age, gender, cell numbers and subset yield matched between patients and controls. Study-wide results and caveats: In the patient group, naive, central memory and Treg TCRB repertoires seemed more alike than in the healthy donor group. In these data, an HLA type influence on TCRB rearrangement remained unresolved.

The isolated RNA, all of it, was reverse transcribed, so expressed TCRB transcripts were what got sequenced. There were 3.5 million to 4.5 million reads on average in the naive, central memory and regulatory T cell samples. Repertoires were generated with immunoSEQ multiplex PCR, while TCRdb's copy carries only in-frame clones and drops some. Among under 250,000 clones listed, 11% to 15% were seen once. CDR3 length: 15 amino acids. Germline V gene data show CDR1 as SGHRS and CDR2 as YFSETQ. The V end lost 1 base, the J end lost 4 bases, and 15 bases lay between the germline ends. For this clone: Its specificity is unknown.

Sequenced material: naive CD4+ T cells from blood. The rearrangement links TRBV5-1 to TRBJ2-7; D gene uncertain. The sequence derives from a woman aged 40 to 50 in good health. The CDR3 sequence is CASSLISGLEYEQYF. The CDR3 nucleotides read TGCGCCAGCAGCTTGATTTCGGGTTTGGAGTACGAGCAGTACTTC.